This T cell receptor beta chain came from a study of vaccination and CD4 T cells after COVID-19. About the research overall: Convalescent individuals numbered four females and six males, two being Hispanic. Cultures serving as controls received a peptide pool (CEFX or HIV-1 Nef) or no peptide.

Regarding this clonotype: Its antigen remains unknown.

CDR1 is KGHDR and CDR2 is SFDVKD in the germline V gene. The CDR3 totals 15 residues. Between the trimmed V and J ends, which lost 3 bases and 4 bases, there was a span of 12 bases. Oncomine TCR Beta short-read sequencing was applied to DNA from cultured CD4+ T cells. Genomic DNA extraction was carried out from cultured CD4+ T cells. TCRdb re-called the PCR reads with MiXCR, one entry per CDR3 protein. This sample carries 15,000 to 20,000 distinct CDR3 sequences, 63% of them seen once, and the ten largest clones take 9.5% to 15%. Treatment noted: approximately 9-day PBMC culture with coronavirus spike peptide pools or control peptides (ViraFEST assay). Dates of positive PCR ran from March to December 2020, before US Alpha, Beta and Delta variants.

V usage is TRBV24-1 and J usage is TRBJ1-5; possibly TRBD1 for D (5 bases). Material for sequencing was CD4+ T cells from blood, cultured in vitro. The TCR originated in a human donor who had recovered from COVID-19. The CDR3 is CATSDRDGGNQPQHF. The CDR3 DNA reads TGTGCCACCAGTGATCGGGACGGTGGGAATCAGCCCCAGCATTTT.